Below, 10 T cell receptor beta chains from the same sample are listed, as sequenced in a study of blood T cell repertoires in COVID-19. This table comes from immunoSEQ multiplex PCR, and its TCRdb copy is limited to in-frame clones, with some not included. The profile shows a few hundred thousand clones, roughly 90% of them singletons. The sequenced sample was PBMCs or T cells enriched from blood (not recorded which). These receptors all come from a woman in her twenties or thirties who had been exposed to COVID-19.

The count of this clone is one. V gene TRBV9 combines with J gene TRBJ2-4, with no clear D. Germline V gene sequence: CDR1 SGDLS, CDR2 YYNGEE. The CDR3 consists of 12 residues. The ends were cut back, 3 bases at V and 6 bases at J, with 7 bases in the middle. The CDR3 loop reads CASSDSSNIQYF. The CDR3 coding sequence is TGTGCCAGCAGCGACAGCTCAAACATTCAGTACTTC.

This chain uses TRBV30 with TRBJ2-1, with D uncertain. Trimming left V 0 bases short and J 9 bases short, with 9 bases between. The CDR3 sequence is 12 residues long. Germline V CDR1 and CDR2: GTSNPN, SVGIG (reference sequence). CDR3 DNA sequence: TGTGCCTGGAGTGTACGAGCTTTTGAGCAGTTCTTC. This encodes CAWSVRAFEQFF.

The chain uses TRBV5-1 and TRBJ1-1; tentative D call: TRBD1 (5 bases). The CDR3 is 14 amino acids. The V gene's germline CDR1 is SGHRS and CDR2 YFSETQ. V was cut by 4 bases and J by 4 bases, with 14 bases left in between. CDR3 in amino acids: CASSVGTVGTEAFF. The CDR3 DNA reads TGCGCCAGCAGCGTCGGGACTGTAGGCACTGAAGCTTTCTTT.

The chain uses TRBV7-9 and TRBJ1-2; 9 nucleotides match TRBD1. The CDR3 is 17 amino acids. Unmatched junction bases numbered 9, after V lost 1 base and J lost 3 bases. Germline lookup yields CDR1 SEHNR and CDR2 FQNEAQ (reference sequence). The CDR3 DNA follows: TGTGCCAGCAGCTTAGGGGCCACAGGGGGCGCGGACTATGGCTACACCTTC. Encoded protein: CASSLGATGGADYGYTF.

A single count supports this clone. The chain uses TRBV5-1 and TRBJ2-1, with no clear D. The germline V and J ends were trimmed by 0 bases and 2 bases, with 12 bases remaining between them. Germline CDR1 reads SGHRS; CDR2 reads YFSETQ. The length of the CDR3 is 16 residues. The CDR3 DNA is TGCGCCAGCAGCTTGGGATTGCGATCCCCCTACAATGAGCAGTTCTTC. It is translated as CASSLGLRSPYNEQFF.

There are a few counts of this clone. This rearrangement joins TRBV4-1 to TRBJ2-1; tentative D call: TRBD2 (5 bases). Deletions cut 0 bases from V and 0 bases from J, with 15 bases between. The V gene's germline CDR1 is MGHRA and CDR2 YSYEKL. The CDR3 covers 18 residues. This CDR3 is CASSQDLERISSYNEQFF. The CDR3 DNA follows: TGCGCCAGCAGCCAAGATCTGGAGCGGATTAGCTCCTACAATGAGCAGTTCTTC.

This clone was seen a single time. The chain uses TRBV5-1 and TRBJ1-2; TRBD1 matches at 7 bases. Trimming took 4 bases from V and 4 from J; bases not matched to a gene: 10. The CDR3 length is 15 residues. In germline, CDR1 is SGHRS, CDR2 YFSETQ. CDR3 residues: CASSPTGTEPYGYTF. In nucleotides, the CDR3 is TGCGCCAGCAGCCCGACCGGGACAGAGCCCTATGGCTACACCTTC.

This rearrangement joins TRBV19 to TRBJ1-5; 8 bases agree with TRBD1. V was clipped by 1 base and J by 6 bases; unmatched bases: 11. This CDR3 comprises 17 residues. Per germline, CDR1 LNHDA and CDR2 SQIVND (reference sequence). The CDR3 loop is CASSIVGARGLSQPQHF. The CDR3 region has the DNA TGTGCCAGTAGTATAGTGGGCGCCAGGGGGCTTAGTCAGCCCCAGCATTTT.

This chain links TRBV24-1 with TRBJ2-3, with TRBD2 identical over 11 bases. There are 16 residues in the CDR3. Germline loops: CDR1 KGHDR, CDR2 SFDVKD. V shed 4 bases, J shed 5 bases, and the junction held 7 bases outside the gene matches. The CDR3 here is CATSELSGRAVDTQYF. The CDR3 region has the DNA TGTGCCACCAGTGAGCTTAGCGGGAGGGCCGTAGATACGCAGTATTTT.

The V gene is TRBV10-2, the J gene TRBJ1-1; possibly TRBD1 for D (5 bases). The CDR3 covers 13 residues. CDR1 is WSHSY and CDR2 is SAAADI in the germline V gene. Trimming left V 5 bases short and J 5 bases short, with 12 bases between. CDR3 sequence (DNA): TGCGCCAGCAGTCGGGGGGTGAGGACTGAAGCTTTCTTT. Its translation: CASSRGVRTEAFF.